This T cell receptor beta chain appears in the sequencing data of a study of cytomegalovirus exposure and HLA in healthy donors. Whole-study results and caveats: TCR beta V- and J-gene trimming, according to a later analysis, was linked to a missense DCLRE1C variant.

The CDR3 has 15 residues. The V segment lost 4 bases and the J segment 9 bases; nucleotides outside the gene matches: 13. Per germline, CDR1 SGHTA and CDR2 FQGNSA. Researchers ran the PCR with 60 Vbeta and 13 Jbeta primers. The protocol was immunoSEQ multiplex PCR, while the TCRdb copy is restricted to in-frame clones and leaves out a portion. This table has approximately 210,000 clones, approximately 80% appearing once. In the case of this clone: What it binds is unknown.

The sequence derives from a middle-aged woman in good health and CMV-seronegative. Sequenced: PBMCs. This chain connects TRBV7-2 to TRBJ2-7, with 9 bases aligning to TRBD2. The CDR3 DNA is TGTGCCAGCAGCTCCACGATAGCGGGAGCGGGCGGGCAGTACTTC. Protein: CASSSTIAGAGGQYF.